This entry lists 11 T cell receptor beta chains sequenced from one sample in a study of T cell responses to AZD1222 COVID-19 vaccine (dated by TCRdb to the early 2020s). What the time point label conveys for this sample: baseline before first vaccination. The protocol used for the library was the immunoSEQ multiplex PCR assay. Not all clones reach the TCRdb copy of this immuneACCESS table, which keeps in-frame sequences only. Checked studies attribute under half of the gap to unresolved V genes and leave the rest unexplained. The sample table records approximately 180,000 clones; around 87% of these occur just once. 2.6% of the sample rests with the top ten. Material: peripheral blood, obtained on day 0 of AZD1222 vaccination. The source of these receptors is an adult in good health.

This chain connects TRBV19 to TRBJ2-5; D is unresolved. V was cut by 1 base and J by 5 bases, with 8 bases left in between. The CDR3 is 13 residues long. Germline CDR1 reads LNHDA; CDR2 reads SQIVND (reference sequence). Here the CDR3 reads CASSIGHRETQYF. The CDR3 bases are TGTGCCAGTAGTATAGGCCACCGGGAGACCCAGTACTTC. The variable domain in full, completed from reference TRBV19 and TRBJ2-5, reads DGGITQSPKYLFRKEGQNVTLSCEQNLNHDAMYWYRQDPGQGLRLIYYSQIVNDFQKGDIAEGYSVSREKKESFPLTVTSAQKNPTAFYLCASSIGHRETQYFGPGTRLLVL.

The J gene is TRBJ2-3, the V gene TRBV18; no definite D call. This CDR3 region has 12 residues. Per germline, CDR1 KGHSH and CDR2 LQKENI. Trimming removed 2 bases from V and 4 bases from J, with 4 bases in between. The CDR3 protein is CASSPYSDTQYF. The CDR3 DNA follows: TGTGCCAGCTCACCATATTCAGATACGCAGTATTTT. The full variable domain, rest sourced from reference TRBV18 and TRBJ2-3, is NAGVMQNPRHLVRRRGQEARLRCSPMKGHSHVYWYRQLPEEGLKFMVYLQKENIIDESGMPKERFSAEFPKEGPSILRIQQVVRGDSAAYFCASSPYSDTQYFGPGTRLTVL.

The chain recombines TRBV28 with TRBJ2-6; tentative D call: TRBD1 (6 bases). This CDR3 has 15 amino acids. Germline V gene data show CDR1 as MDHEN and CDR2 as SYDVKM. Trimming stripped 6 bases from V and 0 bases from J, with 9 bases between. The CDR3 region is CASSLRGSGANVLTF. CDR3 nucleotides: TGTGCCAGCAGCCTCAGGGGCTCTGGGGCCAACGTCCTGACTTTC.

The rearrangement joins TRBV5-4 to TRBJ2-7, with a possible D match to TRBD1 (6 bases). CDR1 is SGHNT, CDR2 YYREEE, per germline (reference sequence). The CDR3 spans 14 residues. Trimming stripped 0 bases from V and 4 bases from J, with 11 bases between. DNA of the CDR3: TGTGCCAGCAGCTTGGACAGGGCCCAATACGAGCAGTACTTC. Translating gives CASSLDRAQYEQYF.

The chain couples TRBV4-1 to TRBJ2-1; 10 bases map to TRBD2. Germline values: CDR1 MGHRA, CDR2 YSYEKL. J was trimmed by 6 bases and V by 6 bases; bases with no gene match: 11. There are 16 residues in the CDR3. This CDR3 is CASSGLAGVARNEQFF. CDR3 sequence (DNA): TGCGCCAGCAGTGGGCTAGCGGGAGTGGCGCGCAATGAGCAGTTCTTC.

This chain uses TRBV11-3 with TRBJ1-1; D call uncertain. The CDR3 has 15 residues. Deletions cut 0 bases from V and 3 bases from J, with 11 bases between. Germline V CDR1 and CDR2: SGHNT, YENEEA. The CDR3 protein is CASSLDGGGHTEAFF. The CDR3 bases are TGTGCCAGCAGCTTAGATGGCGGCGGCCACACTGAAGCTTTCTTT. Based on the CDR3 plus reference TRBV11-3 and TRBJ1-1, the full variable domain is EAGVVQSPRYKIIEKKQPVAFWCNPISGHNTLYWYLQNLGQGPELLIRYENEEAVDDSQLPKDRFSAERLKGVDSTLKIQPAELGDSAVYLCASSLDGGGHTEAFFGQGTRLTVV.

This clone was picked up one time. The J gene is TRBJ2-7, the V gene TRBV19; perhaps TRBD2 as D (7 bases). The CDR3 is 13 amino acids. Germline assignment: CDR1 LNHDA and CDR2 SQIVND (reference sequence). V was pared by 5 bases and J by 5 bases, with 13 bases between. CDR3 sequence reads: CASSESGGDEQYF. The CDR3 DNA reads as TGTGCCAGTAGTGAGTCGGGGGGCGACGAGCAGTACTTC.

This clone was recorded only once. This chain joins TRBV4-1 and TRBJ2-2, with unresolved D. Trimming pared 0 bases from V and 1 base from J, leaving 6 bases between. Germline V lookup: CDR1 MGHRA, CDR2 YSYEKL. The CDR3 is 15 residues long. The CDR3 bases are TGCGCCAGCAGCCAAGAGGGCAGGAACACCGGGGAGCTGTTTTTT. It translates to CASSQEGRNTGELFF.

CDR3 DNA: TGTGCCAGCAGGACCCCGGGAGGCCATAAAGGTGAGCAGTTCTTC. It specifies CASRTPGGHKGEQFF. The chain recombines TRBV6-5 with TRBJ2-1, with TRBD2 matching over 7 bases. There are 15 residues in the CDR3. V lost 6 bases and J lost 9; bases outside the gene matches: 14. Per the germline V gene, CDR1 is MNHEY and CDR2 is SVGAGI.

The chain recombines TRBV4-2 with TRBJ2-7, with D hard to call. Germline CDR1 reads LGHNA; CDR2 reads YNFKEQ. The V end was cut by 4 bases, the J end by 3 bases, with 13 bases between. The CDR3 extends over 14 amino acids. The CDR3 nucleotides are TGTGCCAGCAGCCTCCAAGAGGAGTACTACGAGCAGTACTTC. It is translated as CASSLQEEYYEQYF.

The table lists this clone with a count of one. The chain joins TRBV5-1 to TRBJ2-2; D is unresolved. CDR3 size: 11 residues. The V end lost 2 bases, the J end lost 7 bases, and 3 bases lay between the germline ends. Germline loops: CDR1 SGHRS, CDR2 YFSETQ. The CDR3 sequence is CASSLNGELFF. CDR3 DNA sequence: TGCGCCAGCAGCTTAAACGGGGAGCTGTTTTTT.